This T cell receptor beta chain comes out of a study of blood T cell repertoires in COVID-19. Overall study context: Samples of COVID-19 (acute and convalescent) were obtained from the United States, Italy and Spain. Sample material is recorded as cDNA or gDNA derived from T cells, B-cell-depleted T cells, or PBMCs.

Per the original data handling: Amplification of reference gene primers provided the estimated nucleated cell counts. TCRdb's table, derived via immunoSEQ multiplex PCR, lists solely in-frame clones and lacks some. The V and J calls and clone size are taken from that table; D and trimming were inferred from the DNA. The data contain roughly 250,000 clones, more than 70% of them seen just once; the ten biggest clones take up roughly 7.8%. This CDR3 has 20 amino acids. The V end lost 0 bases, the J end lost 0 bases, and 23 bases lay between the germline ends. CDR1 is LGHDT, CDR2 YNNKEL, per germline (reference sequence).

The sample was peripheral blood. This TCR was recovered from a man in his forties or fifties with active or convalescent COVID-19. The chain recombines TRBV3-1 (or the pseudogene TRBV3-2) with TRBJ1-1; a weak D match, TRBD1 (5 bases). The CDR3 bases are TGTGCCAGCAGCCAAGATGTAACTAATATTCTGGGGGGTATGAACACTGAAGCTTTCTTT. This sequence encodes CASSQDVTNILGGMNTEAFF.